The 27 T cell receptor beta chains reported below all come from one sample, sequenced in a study of T cell responses to AZD1222 COVID-19 vaccine. Sequenced by immunoSEQ multiplex PCR; TCRdb stores in-frame clones only, minus some. The profile shows 100,000 or so clones, more than 75% of them singletons. Sequenced material: peripheral blood, taken on day 0 of AZD1222 vaccination. Receptors were obtained from an adult in good health.

The chain joins TRBV3-1 (or the pseudogene TRBV3-2) to TRBJ1-3, with TRBD1 identical over 8 bases. This CDR3 spans 16 amino acids. In germline, CDR1 is LGHDT, CDR2 YNNKEL (reference sequence). V gave up 4 bases and J gave up 0 bases; unmatched junction bases: 5. CDR3 bases: TGTGCCAGCAGCCTGGGACAGGCAGACTCTGGAAACACCATATATTTT. As protein: CASSLGQADSGNTIYF.

The rearrangement links TRBV7-9 to TRBJ2-3; possible D gene TRBD2, 6 bases. The CDR3 sequence is 13 residues long. V was pared by 7 bases and J by 4 bases, with 12 bases between. Per the germline V gene, CDR1 is SEHNR and CDR2 is FQNEAQ (reference sequence). The CDR3 bases are TGTGCCAGCAACAGAGGCGGGGCAGATACGCAGTATTTT. Amino acid sequence: CASNRGGADTQYF.

The chain employs TRBV3-1 (or the pseudogene TRBV3-2) and TRBJ2-7; TRBD1 agrees at 10 bases. The CDR3 length is 15 residues. Germline CDR1 LGHDT, CDR2 YNNKEL (reference sequence). After removal of 4 bases from V and 7 bases from J, the junction contained 10 bases not matched to a gene. The CDR3 nucleotides read TGTGCCAGCAGCCTGGCCGGGACAGGGGTAGGGGAGCAGTACTTC. This sequence encodes CASSLAGTGVGEQYF.

A single count supports this clone. The V and J genes are TRBV7-9 and TRBJ1-1; D not resolved. V was clipped by 5 bases and J by 5 bases, with 18 bases between them. The CDR3 length is 15 residues. Germline CDR1 is SEHNR and CDR2 is FQNEAQ (reference sequence). CDR3 residues: CASSPSGTRGTEAFF. The CDR3 DNA reads TGTGCCAGCAGCCCAAGCGGAACACGAGGGACTGAAGCTTTCTTT. Complete variable domain (other parts from reference TRBV7-9 and TRBJ1-1): DTGVSQNPRHKITKRGQNVTFRCDPISEHNRLYWYRQTLGQGPEFLTYFQNEAQLEKSRLLSDRFSAERPKGSFSTLEIQRTEQGDSAMYLCASSPSGTRGTEAFFGQGTRLTVV.

This clone has just one count. V usage is TRBV27 and J usage is TRBJ2-1, with unresolved D. Trimming cost V 5 bases and J 9 bases, with 14 bases left between them. The CDR3 consists of 13 residues. Germline lookup yields CDR1 MNHEY and CDR2 SMNVEV (reference sequence). The CDR3 DNA is TGTGCCAGCAGTGGGATGTCCAGGCCTGAGCAGTTCTTC. Its translation: CASSGMSRPEQFF.

This clone was observed a few times. V is TRBV10-2 and J is TRBJ2-7; 7 nucleotides align to TRBD2. Germline values: CDR1 WSHSY, CDR2 SAAADI. The CDR3 sequence is 15 residues long. Trimming at V came to 4 bases and at J to 3 bases, leaving 9 bases not matched to a gene. The CDR3 region has the DNA TGCGCCAGCAGTGGCCGGGACCAGCGGGACTACGAGCAGTACTTC. It yields the protein CASSGRDQRDYEQYF.

The CDR3 nucleotides read TGTGCCAGCAGCTCCGGGATACGGAGCGGTACCTACAATGAGCAGTTCTTC. It specifies CASSSGIRSGTYNEQFF. This chain joins TRBV7-2 and TRBJ2-1; tentative D call: TRBD2 (5 bases). Germline V gene lookup returns CDR1 SGHTA and CDR2 FQGNSA. The CDR3 runs 17 residues. Trimming took 4 bases from V and 2 from J, leaving 18 bases between them.

This chain joins TRBV6-1 and TRBJ1-4; D is unresolved. CDR3 length equals 14 residues. Germline V lookup: CDR1 MNHNS, CDR2 SASEGT. V was shortened by 1 base and J by 8 bases, with 11 bases between the two germline ends. CDR3 coding DNA: TGTGCCAGCAGTGAAGTGTGGAGGGAGGAAAAACTGTTTTTT. It translates to CASSEVWREEKLFF.

Relative to its sample, this clone is medium-sized. The V call is TRBV6-5, the J call TRBJ1-2, with 7 bases identical to TRBD1. The CDR3 contains 13 residues. The germline V gene has CDR1 MNHEY and CDR2 SVGAGI. V trimming: 11 bases; J trimming: 2 bases; junction bases outside the gene matches: 8. The CDR3 spells CASTRDSNYGYTF. In DNA form, the CDR3 reads TGTGCCTCTACTCGGGACAGCAACTATGGCTACACCTTC.

The chain combines TRBV11-3 with TRBJ1-1; no reliable D call. V was trimmed by 0 bases and J by 1 base, leaving 9 bases between them. Germline V gene lookup returns CDR1 SGHNT and CDR2 YENEEA. This CDR3 contains 15 residues. As DNA, the CDR3 is TGTGCCAGCAGCTTAGAAGGCAGAGGGAACACTGAAGCTTTCTTT. Translation gives CASSLEGRGNTEAFF.

The chain joins TRBV14 to TRBJ2-5; possibly TRBD1 for D (6 bases). Deletions cut 4 bases from V and 3 bases from J, with 12 bases between. CDR3 length: 14 residues. CDR1 and CDR2 from the germline V gene are SGHDN and FVKESK. The CDR3 sequence is CASSPANREETQYF. Written as DNA, the CDR3 is TGTGCCAGCAGCCCAGCCAACAGGGAAGAGACCCAGTACTTC. Variable domain in full (rest from reference TRBV14 and TRBJ2-5): EAGVTQFPSHSVIEKGQTVTLRCDPISGHDNLYWYRRVMGKEIKFLLHFVKESKQDESGMPNNRFLAERTGGTYSTLKVQPAELEDSGVYFCASSPANREETQYFGPGTRLLVL.

This clone was detected a few times. This chain connects TRBV3-1 (or the pseudogene TRBV3-2) to TRBJ1-2; D is perhaps TRBD1 (5 bases). This CDR3 region has 15 residues. The V end lost 5 bases, the J end lost 8 bases, and 21 bases lay between the germline ends. CDR1 and CDR2 (germline): LGHDT, YNNKEL (reference sequence). The CDR3 here is CASSETAGTFGGYTF. Written as DNA, the CDR3 is TGTGCCAGCAGCGAGACGGCAGGGACCTTTGGAGGCTACACCTTC.

The J gene is TRBJ1-2, the V gene TRBV27; 9 bases agree with TRBD1. Germline V gene sequence: CDR1 MNHEY, CDR2 SMNVEV (reference sequence). The CDR3 contains 19 residues. After removal of 6 bases from V and 2 bases from J, the junction contained 19 bases not matched to a gene. The CDR3 loop reads CASSPAGIRDRVGNYGYTF. For the CDR3, the DNA is TGTGCCAGCAGCCCCGCAGGGATCCGGGACAGGGTGGGGAACTATGGCTACACCTTC.

The chain couples TRBV7-8 to TRBJ2-2; D is perhaps TRBD1 (6 bases). This CDR3 spans 14 amino acids. CDR1 is SGHVS, CDR2 FQNEAQ, per germline. Trimming took off 7 bases at V and 3 bases at J, with 12 bases between the two ends. CDR3 bases: TGTGCCAGCACTTGGGACACTTACACCGGGGAGCTGTTTTTT. It yields the protein CASTWDTYTGELFF.

This clone was picked up one time. The chain employs TRBV12-5 and TRBJ2-5; TRBD2 matches at 7 bases. Germline CDR1 LGHNT, CDR2 FRNRAP. This CDR3 region has 15 residues. V lost 6 bases and J lost 4; bases outside the gene matches: 11. The CDR3 protein is CASGPRREIGETQYF. Here the CDR3 DNA reads TGTGCTAGTGGCCCCAGGCGGGAGATTGGAGAGACCCAGTACTTC.

The rearrangement joins TRBV19 to TRBJ2-7, with TRBD1 as a possible D gene (5 bases). The CDR3 consists of 14 residues. Germline assignment: CDR1 LNHDA and CDR2 SQIVND (reference sequence). V lost 5 bases to trimming and J lost 1 base, with 12 bases between them. CDR3 in amino acids: CASSPSPGSYEQYF. The CDR3 DNA reads as TGTGCCAGTAGTCCCTCCCCAGGGTCCTACGAGCAGTACTTC.

The chain employs TRBV5-1 and TRBJ1-2, with 8 bases aligning to TRBD1. The trim removed 2 bases at V and 7 bases at J, leaving 4 bases unmatched. Germline V lookup: CDR1 SGHRS, CDR2 YFSETQ. The CDR3 extends over 13 amino acids. The CDR3 loop reads CASSFGQGSGYTF. The CDR3 DNA reads TGCGCCAGCAGCTTTGGACAGGGCAGTGGCTACACCTTC.

The V call is TRBV5-4, the J call TRBJ2-5; D call uncertain. Germline CDR1 and CDR2: SGHNT and YYREEE (reference sequence). The CDR3 has 15 amino acids. Trimming removed 2 bases at V and 1 base at J, with 12 bases between. This CDR3 is CASSLSPGSQETQYF. CDR3 sequence (DNA): TGTGCCAGCAGCTTAAGCCCCGGGTCCCAAGAGACCCAGTACTTC.

The chain combines TRBV7-3 with TRBJ2-5; D not resolved. V was pared by 8 bases and J by 1 base, with 20 bases between. This CDR3 contains 16 residues. From germline, CDR1 is SGHTA and CDR2 FQGTGA. CDR3 in DNA: TGTGCCAGCTCACTGGGCAGGATACCCACCCAAGAGACCCAGTACTTC. Encoded protein: CASSLGRIPTQETQYF.

This clone appeared a single time. This chain links TRBV4-3 with TRBJ2-1; D is perhaps TRBD1 (6 bases). CDR3 length equals 14 residues. The V end lost 4 bases, the J end lost 6 bases, and 13 bases lay between the germline ends. In germline, CDR1 is LGHNA, CDR2 YSLEER. CDR3 in amino acids: CASSPGEGVNEQFF. CDR3 in DNA: TGCGCCAGCAGCCCGGGCGAGGGGGTCAATGAGCAGTTCTTC.

The chain is built from TRBV5-5 and TRBJ1-5; no firm D call. CDR3 length: 14 amino acids. Trimming took 4 bases from V and 3 from J, leaving 11 bases between them. Germline-derived CDR1 and CDR2 are SGHKS and YYEKEE (reference sequence). The CDR3: CASSLGRDNQPQHF. The CDR3 DNA reads TGTGCCAGCAGCCTCGGACGGGACAATCAGCCCCAGCATTTT.

The chain carries TRBV12-3 or TRBV12-4 and TRBJ1-2, with 9 bases lining up with TRBD1. Trimming removed 6 bases from V and 7 bases from J; junction bases left unmatched: 0. This CDR3 comprises 11 residues. The CDR3 DNA reads TGTGCCAGCAGGGACAGGGGTGGCTACACCTTC. As protein: CASRDRGGYTF.

The chain combines TRBV11-3 with TRBJ1-1; TRBD1 might be the D (5 bases). Trimming took 6 bases from V and 0 from J, leaving 14 bases between them. The germline V gene encodes CDR1 SGHNT and CDR2 YENEEA. CDR3 size: 15 residues. This CDR3 reads CASRLGRGLNTEAFF. The CDR3 DNA is TGTGCCAGCAGGTTGGGACGAGGGTTGAACACTGAAGCTTTCTTT.

This clone showed up just a few times. The chain couples TRBV7-8 to TRBJ1-1; D ambiguous. The CDR3 contains 15 residues. Germline assignment: CDR1 SGHVS and CDR2 FQNEAQ. Trimming removed 1 base from V and 4 bases from J, with 13 bases in between. CDR3 region: CASSLVGRLATEAFF. The CDR3 DNA reads as TGTGCCAGCAGCTTAGTAGGCAGGTTGGCCACTGAAGCTTTCTTT.

This chain uses TRBV10-3 with TRBJ1-3, with D hard to call. V was cut by 4 bases and J by 2 bases, with 6 bases left in between. The CDR3 length is 13 residues. Germline CDR1 ENHRY, CDR2 SYGVKD. The CDR3 DNA is TGTGCCATCAGTGGCGGAACTGGAAACACCATATATTTT. Its protein is CAISGGTGNTIYF.

V gene TRBV6-2 or TRBV6-3 combines with J gene TRBJ2-7, with D hard to call. The ends were cut back, 0 bases at V and 5 bases at J, with 5 bases in the middle. Germline V gene lookup returns CDR1 MNHEY and CDR2 SVGEGT. The CDR3 runs to 12 residues. The CDR3 loop reads CASSYSRDEQYF. In nucleotides, the CDR3 is TGTGCCAGCAGTTACTCGCGCGACGAGCAGTACTTC.

CDR3 DNA sequence: TGTGCCAGCAGCTCCGGGGCGGGAAACACCGGGGAGCTGTTTTTT. Translation: CASSSGAGNTGELFF. The V and J genes are TRBV7-8 and TRBJ2-2, with a possible D match to TRBD2 (6 bases). Trimming shortened V by 4 bases and J by 2 bases, and 11 bases separated the two germline ends. The CDR3 loop spans 15 amino acids. From germline, CDR1 is SGHVS and CDR2 FQNEAQ. Together with reference TRBV7-8 and TRBJ2-2, the CDR3 gives the full variable domain: GAGVSQSPRYKVAKRGQDVALRCDPISGHVSLFWYQQALGQGPEFLTYFQNEAQLDKSGLPSDRFFAERPEGSVSTLKIQRTQQEDSAVYLCASSSGAGNTGELFFGEGSRLTVL.